This T cell receptor (beta chain) was recorded in a study of blood T cells in healthy people across ages. Next came a second PCR, run for about 6 to 12 cycles, which used a sample-barcoded 5' primer along with a J-beta primer mix. One entry per CDR3 protein, called by TCRdb with MiXCR from the 5' RACE reads. The profile shows about 1.1 million distinct CDR3 sequences, roughly two fifths of them singletons. Notes on this clonotype: Mismatch with germline at one junction end may stem from a read error.

CDR3 length equals 15 residues. Germline CDR1 and CDR2: SGHKS and YYEKEE (reference sequence). The receptor's source is a man aged 18 to 29 in good health. The rearrangement uses TRBV5-5 and TRBJ1-2, with a weak D call TRBD1 (6 bases). The sample taken for sequencing was blood. The CDR3 is CASSSTSQGIYGYTF. CDR3 in DNA: TGTGCCAGCAGCTCCACCTCCCAGGGGATCTATGGTTACACCTTC.